These 14 T cell receptor beta chains were sequenced from one sample in a study of STAT5B mutations in CD4+ large granular lymphocyte leukemia. Profiled with immunoSEQ multiplex PCR; TCRdb holds only in-frame clones, not every one. The sample yields fewer than 35,000 clones, 88% seen once. Sequencing was performed on CD4+ T cells from blood buffy coats. These receptor sequences come from a human donor in good health.

The V and J genes are TRBV15 and TRBJ2-3; D remains ambiguous. This CDR3 region has 14 residues. Trimming removed 0 bases at V and 2 bases at J, with 6 bases between. CDR1 and CDR2 from the germline V gene are LNHNV and YYDKDF (reference sequence). DNA for the CDR3: TGTGCCACCAGCAGAGATATGTTCACAGATACGCAGTATTTT. This encodes CATSRDMFTDTQYF.

The V gene is TRBV7-2, the J gene TRBJ1-1, with D uncertain. This CDR3 spans 13 amino acids. Trimming shortened V by 1 base and J by 9 bases, and 12 bases separated the two germline ends. Germline CDR1 reads SGHTA; CDR2 reads FQGNSA. The CDR3 protein is CASSLGESRKAFF. CDR3 nucleotides: TGTGCCAGCAGCTTAGGTGAGTCCAGGAAAGCTTTCTTT.

This chain's CDR3 is CASSLQGDQPQHF. In nucleotides, the CDR3 is TGTGCCAGCAGCCTACAGGGAGATCAGCCCCAGCATTTT. The chain is built from TRBV7-6 and TRBJ1-5; possibly TRBD1 for D (6 bases). CDR1 and CDR2 from the germline V gene are SGHVS and FNYEAQ. The CDR3 has 13 amino acids. V was clipped by 5 bases and J by 5 bases, with 10 bases between them.

This clone was seen only once. The chain's CDR3 is CASSQMILGTAFWQYF. Written as DNA, the CDR3 is TGTGCCAGCTCCCAAATGATCTTAGGGACAGCCTTTTGGCAGTACTTC. The J gene is TRBJ2-7, the V gene TRBV18, with 7 bases matching TRBD1. This CDR3 contains 16 residues. V shed 6 bases, J shed 9 bases, and the junction held 20 bases outside the gene matches. Germline V gives CDR1 KGHSH, CDR2 LQKENI.

The V gene is TRBV27, the J gene TRBJ1-2, with D maybe TRBD1 (6 bases). With 4 bases removed from V and 4 bases from J, the gap between germline ends came to 16 bases. Germline CDR1 and CDR2: MNHEY and SMNVEV (reference sequence). This CDR3 has 15 amino acids. CDR3 sequence reads: CASSSAFQGTYGYTF. CDR3 DNA sequence: TGTGCCAGCAGTTCGGCCTTTCAGGGGACCTATGGCTACACCTTC.

The gene calls are TRBV19 and TRBJ2-2; 7 bases fit TRBD2. Looked up from germline, CDR1 is LNHDA and CDR2 is SQIVND (reference sequence). CDR3 length: 15 amino acids. V lost 6 bases to trimming and J lost 6 bases; unmatched junction nucleotides: 10. CDR3 sequence reads: CASRNLWEGSGELFF. Written as DNA, the CDR3 is TGTGCCAGTAGAAACTTGTGGGAGGGCTCCGGGGAGCTGTTTTTT. Using reference TRBV19 and TRBJ2-2 for the parts outside the CDR3, the full variable domain is DGGITQSPKYLFRKEGQNVTLSCEQNLNHDAMYWYRQDPGQGLRLIYYSQIVNDFQKGDIAEGYSVSREKKESFPLTVTSAQKNPTAFYLCASRNLWEGSGELFFGEGSRLTVL.

This clone was seen a handful of times. The J gene is TRBJ2-1, the V gene TRBV29-1; TRBD2 agrees at 11 bases. The ends lost 7 bases at V and 2 bases at J; junction bases unmatched: 7. Germline loops: CDR1 SQVTM, CDR2 ANQGSEA. The CDR3 consists of 15 residues. The CDR3 loop is CSARTSGPTYNEQFF. The CDR3 DNA reads as TGCAGCGCGCGGACTAGCGGGCCGACCTACAATGAGCAGTTCTTC.

The chain employs TRBV6-6 and TRBJ2-7, with TRBD1 as a possible D gene (5 bases). V lost 6 bases and J lost 1, with 10 bases in between. CDR3 size: 13 residues. Germline CDR1 MNHNY, CDR2 SVGAGI (reference sequence). Written as DNA, the CDR3 is TGTGCCAGCAGCTCGCAGGGTTCCTACGAGCAGTACTTC. Its translation is CASSSQGSYEQYF.

The genes are TRBV15 and TRBJ1-3; D unclear. Per germline, CDR1 LNHNV and CDR2 YYDKDF (reference sequence). The V gene lost 5 bases and the J gene lost 6 bases, with 11 bases spanning the gap. This CDR3 spans 13 amino acids. CDR3 coding DNA: TGTGCCACCAGCGACCGAATTCTAAACACCATATATTTT. Protein: CATSDRILNTIYF.

The chain recombines TRBV19 with TRBJ1-1, with TRBD1 as a possible D gene (5 bases). The V gene lost 4 bases and the J gene lost 1 base, with 13 bases spanning the gap. There are 15 residues in the CDR3. The germline CDR1 and CDR2 sequences are LNHDA and SQIVND (reference sequence). CDR3 DNA sequence: TGTGCCAGTAGTACCCCGGGGCAGCAGAACACTGAAGCTTTCTTT. It translates to CASSTPGQQNTEAFF.

This chain joins TRBV19 and TRBJ1-1, with 8 bases that match TRBD1. The CDR3 has 16 residues. V lost 4 bases and J lost 3; bases outside the gene matches: 10. Germline V lookup: CDR1 LNHDA, CDR2 SQIVND (reference sequence). The CDR3 loop is CASSTPWTGRYTEAFF. As DNA, the CDR3 is TGTGCCAGTAGTACCCCCTGGACAGGGCGCTACACTGAAGCTTTCTTT.

This chain uses TRBV29-1 with TRBJ2-3, with 7 nucleotides matching TRBD2. The germline gives CDR1 SQVTM, CDR2 ANQGSEA. This CDR3 spans 13 amino acids. V lost 0 bases, J lost 6 bases, and 3 bases stayed unmatched. In DNA form, the CDR3 reads TGCAGCGTTGAAGAGACAGCGGGGGATACGCAGTATTTT. As protein: CSVEETAGDTQYF.

This sequence joins TRBV7-2 and TRBJ2-7; 9 nucleotides align to TRBD1. CDR1 and CDR2 (germline): SGHTA, FQGNSA. The length of the CDR3 is 14 residues. The J segment lost 2 bases and the V segment lost 3 bases, leaving 2 bases of the junction unmatched. The CDR3: CASSLDRGPYEQYF. In nucleotides, the CDR3 is TGTGCCAGCAGCTTGGACAGGGGTCCCTACGAGCAGTACTTC.

The gene calls are TRBV7-2 and TRBJ2-7; D is perhaps TRBD2 (6 bases). The V and J ends lost 2 bases and 1 base respectively, with 15 bases between them. Germline CDR1 is SGHTA and CDR2 is FQGNSA. This CDR3 spans 16 amino acids. In nucleotides, the CDR3 is TGTGCCAGCAGCTTAATTTCCGGCGGGAAATCCTACGAGCAGTACTTC. Its translation is CASSLISGGKSYEQYF. The full variable domain, rest sourced from reference TRBV7-2 and TRBJ2-7, is GAGVSQSPSNKVTEKGKDVELRCDPISGHTALYWYRQSLGQGLEFLIYFQGNSAPDKSGLPSDRFSAERTGGSVSTLTIQRTQQEDSAVYLCASSLISGGKSYEQYFGPGTRLTVT.